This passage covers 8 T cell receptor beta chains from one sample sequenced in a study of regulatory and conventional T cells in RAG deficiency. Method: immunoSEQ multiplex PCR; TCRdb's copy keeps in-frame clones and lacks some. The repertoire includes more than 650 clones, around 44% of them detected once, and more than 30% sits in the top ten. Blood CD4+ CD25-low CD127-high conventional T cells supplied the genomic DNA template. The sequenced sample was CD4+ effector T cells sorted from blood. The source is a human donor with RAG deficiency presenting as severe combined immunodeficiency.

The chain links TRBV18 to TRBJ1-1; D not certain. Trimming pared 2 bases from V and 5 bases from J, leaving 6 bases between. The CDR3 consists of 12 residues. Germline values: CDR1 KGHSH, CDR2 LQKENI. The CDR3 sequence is CASSPRRTEAFF. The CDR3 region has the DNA TGTGCCAGCTCACCAAGGCGAACTGAAGCTTTCTTT.

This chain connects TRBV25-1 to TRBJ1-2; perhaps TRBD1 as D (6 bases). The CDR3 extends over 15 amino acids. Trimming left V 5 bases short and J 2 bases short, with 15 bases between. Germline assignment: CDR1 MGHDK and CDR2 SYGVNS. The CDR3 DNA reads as TGTGCCAGCAGTCGGGTTTGGGGGCGCAACTATGGCTACACCTTC. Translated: CASSRVWGRNYGYTF.

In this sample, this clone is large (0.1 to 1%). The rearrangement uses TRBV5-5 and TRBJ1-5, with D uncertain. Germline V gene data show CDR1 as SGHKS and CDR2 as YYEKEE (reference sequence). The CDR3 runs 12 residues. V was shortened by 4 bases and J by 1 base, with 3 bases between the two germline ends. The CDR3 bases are TGTGCCAGCAGCCAAAGCAATCAGCCCCAGCATTTT. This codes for CASSQSNQPQHF.

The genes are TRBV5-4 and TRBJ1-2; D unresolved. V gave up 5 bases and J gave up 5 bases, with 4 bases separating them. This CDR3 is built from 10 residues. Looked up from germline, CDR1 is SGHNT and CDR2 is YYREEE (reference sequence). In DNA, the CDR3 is TGTGCCAGCAGTTATTATGGCTACACCTTC. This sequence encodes CASSYYGYTF.

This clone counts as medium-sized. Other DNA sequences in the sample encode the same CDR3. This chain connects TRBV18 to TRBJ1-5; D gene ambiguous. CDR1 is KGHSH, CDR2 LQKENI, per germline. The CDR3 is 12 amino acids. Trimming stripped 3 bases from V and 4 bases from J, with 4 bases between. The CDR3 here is CASSPSNQPQHF. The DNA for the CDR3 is TGTGCCAGCTCACCGTCAAATCAGCCCCAGCATTTT.

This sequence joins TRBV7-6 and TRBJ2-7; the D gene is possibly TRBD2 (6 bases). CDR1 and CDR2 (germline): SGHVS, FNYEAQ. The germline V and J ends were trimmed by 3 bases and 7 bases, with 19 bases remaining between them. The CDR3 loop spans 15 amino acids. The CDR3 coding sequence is TGTGCCAGCAGCTTGGATCCGCGGGGTTGGGGGGAGCAGTACTTC. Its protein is CASSLDPRGWGEQYF.

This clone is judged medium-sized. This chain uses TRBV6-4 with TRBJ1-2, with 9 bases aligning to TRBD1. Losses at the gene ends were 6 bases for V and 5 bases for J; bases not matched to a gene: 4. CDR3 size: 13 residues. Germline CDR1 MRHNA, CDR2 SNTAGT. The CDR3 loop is CASSLDRGYGYTF. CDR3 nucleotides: TGTGCCAGCAGCCTCGACAGGGGGTATGGCTACACCTTC.

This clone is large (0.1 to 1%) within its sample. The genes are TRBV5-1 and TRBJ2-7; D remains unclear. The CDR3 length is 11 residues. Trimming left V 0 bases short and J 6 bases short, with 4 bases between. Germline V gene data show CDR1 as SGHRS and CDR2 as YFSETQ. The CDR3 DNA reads TGCGCCAGCAGCTTGGATACCGAGCAGTACTTC. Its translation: CASSLDTEQYF.